Presented here are 26 T cell receptor beta chains from one specimen sequenced in a study of blood T cells in healthy people across ages. It was with a sample-barcoded 5' primer and a J-beta primer mix that a second PCR of about 6 to 12 cycles was run. MiXCR was run by TCRdb on the 5' RACE reads, yielding one entry per CDR3 protein. Of 270,000 or so distinct CDR3 sequences in the sample, around 29% were seen once. The sample consisted of blood. These receptors were obtained from a woman in her seventies in good health.

The chain is built from TRBV20-1 and TRBJ1-3, with TRBD1 identical over 7 bases. This CDR3 is built from 14 residues. Looked up from germline, CDR1 is DFQATT and CDR2 is SNEGSKA (reference sequence). The V segment lost 3 bases and the J segment 3 bases; nucleotides outside the gene matches: 5. The CDR3 DNA reads TGCAGTGCTAGTAGGGGGCGAGGTGGAAACACCATATATTTT. This translates into CSASRGRGGNTIYF.

V usage is TRBV9 and J usage is TRBJ2-7; D not resolved. V gave up 0 bases and J gave up 6 bases, with 13 bases separating them. The CDR3 totals 14 residues. Germline values: CDR1 SGDLS, CDR2 YYNGEE. This CDR3 reads CASSVAMSSGEQYF. CDR3 nucleotides: TGTGCCAGCAGCGTAGCCATGTCATCCGGCGAGCAGTACTTC.

The sample holds a few counts of this clonotype. V gene TRBV10-3 combines with J gene TRBJ2-5; D not certain. The germline V gene has CDR1 ENHRY and CDR2 SYGVKD. Trimming took 2 bases from V and 5 from J, leaving 6 bases between them. The CDR3 length is 12 residues. Here the CDR3 reads CAISEDGETQYF. Here the CDR3 DNA reads TGTGCCATCAGTGAGGACGGGGAGACCCAGTACTTC.

This clonotype has more than one count but fewer than ten. The rearrangement joins TRBV28 to TRBJ2-5; possible D gene TRBD2, 6 bases. The germline V gene encodes CDR1 MDHEN and CDR2 SYDVKM. With 5 bases removed from V and 3 bases from J, the gap between germline ends came to 13 bases. The CDR3 has 14 residues. DNA for the CDR3: TGTGCCAGCAGTCCTGACTGGGGGGAAGAGACCCAGTACTTC. The encoded protein is CASSPDWGEETQYF.

This clonotype turned up a few times. Given a much more abundant clone one base away, this may be a read error. This chain links TRBV7-2 with TRBJ1-4; no definite D call. Germline CDR1 reads SGHTA; CDR2 reads FQGNSA. CDR3 size: 17 residues. The CDR3 loop is CAGSLRPVSGTNEKLFF. The CDR3 region has the DNA TGTGCCGGCAGCTTGAGGCCCGTCAGTGGCACTAATGAAAAACTGTTTTTT.

The chain combines TRBV28 with TRBJ2-7; TRBD1 aligns across 7 bases. The junction had 8 bases not matched to a gene; V was cut back by 6 bases and J by 6 bases. Germline loops: CDR1 MDHEN, CDR2 SYDVKM. There are 13 residues in the CDR3. The DNA of the CDR3 is TGTGCCAGCAGATTGCTGAGACAGGGCGAGCAGTACTTC. The encoded protein is CASRLLRQGEQYF.

CDR3 sequence: CASSRRGLGQPQHF. The CDR3 region has the DNA TGTGCCAGCAGCCGGAGGGGGCTCGGTCAGCCCCAGCATTTT. The V and J genes are TRBV3-1 and TRBJ1-5; 7 positions match TRBD1. J was trimmed by 6 bases and V by 4 bases; bases with no gene match: 6. This CDR3 is built from 14 residues. Germline-derived CDR1 and CDR2 are LGHDT and YNNKEL (reference sequence).

The V gene is TRBV4-1, the J gene TRBJ2-5; TRBD1 matches at 7 bases. The J call is uncertain, as TRBJ2-7 better fits the DNA end. The CDR3 runs 15 residues. CDR1 and CDR2 from the germline V gene are MGHRA and YSYEKL. CDR3 sequence: CASSQVQGLGYEQYF. As DNA, the CDR3 is TGCGCCAGCAGCCAAGTACAGGGGCTCGGATACGAGCAGTACTTC.

The V call is TRBV6-5, the J call TRBJ1-1, with a weak D call TRBD1 (5 bases). The CDR3 contains 12 residues. From germline, CDR1 is MNHEY and CDR2 SVGAGI. V lost 4 bases and J 5 bases, leaving 8 bases between the germline ends. CDR3 nucleotides: TGTGCCAGCAGTTCAGGGAGAACTGAAGCTTTCTTT. It translates to CASSSGRTEAFF.

The gene calls are TRBV20-1 and TRBJ2-5, with a weak D call TRBD2 (6 bases). The DNA end lines up better with TRBJ2-1; the J call may be wrong. The CDR3 runs to 12 residues. Germline V gene lookup returns CDR1 DFQATT and CDR2 SNEGSKA (reference sequence). CDR3 nucleotides: TGCAGTGCGTCGACTAGTGGGAATGAGCAGTTCTTC. Translating it yields CSASTSGNEQFF.

The chain joins TRBV20-1 to TRBJ2-4; D may correspond to TRBD1 or TRBD2 (5 bases each). V dropped 0 bases and J dropped 1 base, with 19 bases sitting between them. Germline-derived CDR1 and CDR2 are DFQATT and SNEGSKA (reference sequence). This CDR3 spans 18 amino acids. The CDR3 region is CSAREGYKGSTAKNIQYF. In DNA, the CDR3 is TGCAGTGCTAGAGAAGGTTATAAGGGGAGTACTGCCAAAAACATTCAGTACTTC.

The V call is TRBV20-1, the J call TRBJ1-1; a possible D gene is TRBD1 (6 bases). Germline assignment: CDR1 DFQATT and CDR2 SNEGSKA (reference sequence). Trimming cost V 0 bases and J 6 bases, with 11 bases left between them. This CDR3 has 13 amino acids. This CDR3 reads CSARERTEAEAFF. In DNA form, the CDR3 reads TGCAGTGCTAGAGAGAGGACAGAGGCTGAAGCTTTCTTT.

The chain links TRBV7-2 to TRBJ2-1; D is uncertain. The V gene's germline CDR1 is SGHTA and CDR2 FQGNSA. V was pared by 2 bases and J by 2 bases, with 10 bases between. This CDR3 is built from 15 residues. CDR3 nucleotides: TGTGCCAGCAGCTTATGGTCTGTCACCTACAATGAGCAGTTCTTC. Protein product: CASSLWSVTYNEQFF.

This clonotype was observed a few times. This rearrangement joins TRBV28 to TRBJ1-6; 8 bases map to TRBD1. The CDR3 runs 15 residues. Unmatched junction bases numbered 9, after V lost 7 bases and J lost 7 bases. Germline CDR1 and CDR2: MDHEN and SYDVKM. The CDR3 sequence: CASTGQGRLNSPLHF. In DNA, the CDR3 is TGTGCCAGCACCGGACAGGGAAGACTGAATTCACCCCTCCACTTT.

The rearrangement links TRBV5-1 to TRBJ2-1; TRBD2 aligns across 10 bases. The J call may be incorrect, as the DNA end agrees better with TRBJ2-7. Germline CDR1 reads SGHRS; CDR2 reads YFSETQ. This CDR3 has 17 residues. Written as DNA, the CDR3 is TGCGCCAGCAGCTTAATAGCGGGAGGACTCGGCTCCTACGAGCAGTACTTC. Protein: CASSLIAGGLGSYEQYF.

The J gene is TRBJ2-5, the V gene TRBV6-5, with 12 bases fitting TRBD1. Looked up from germline, CDR1 is MNHEY and CDR2 is SVGAGI. After removal of 6 bases from V and 11 bases from J, the junction contained 13 bases not matched to a gene. This CDR3 region has 15 residues. The CDR3 DNA sequence: TGTGCCAGCAGAATTCCGGGACAGGGGGCGGAAGAGCAGTACTTC. Protein product: CASRIPGQGAEEQYF.

This sequence joins TRBV7-2 and TRBJ2-1; D is possibly TRBD1 (6 bases). Germline-derived CDR1 and CDR2 are SGHTA and FQGNSA. The V end was cut by 4 bases, the J end by 4 bases, with 17 bases between. The length of the CDR3 is 16 residues. The CDR3 coding sequence is TGTGCCAGCAGCTCAAAGGGGCCCGGACAGTACAATGAGCAGTTCTTC. This sequence encodes CASSSKGPGQYNEQFF. Looking up the rest from reference TRBV7-2 and TRBJ2-1 gives the full variable domain: GAGVSQSPSNKVTEKGKDVELRCDPISGHTALYWYRQSLGQGLEFLIYFQGNSAPDKSGLPSDRFSAERTGGSVSTLTIQRTQQEDSAVYLCASSSKGPGQYNEQFFGPGTRLTVL.

This clonotype was counted between two and nine times. This chain joins TRBV11-2 and TRBJ2-5, with TRBD1 matching over 9 bases. This CDR3 region has 15 residues. Germline CDR1 and CDR2: SGHAT and FQNNGV. V gave up 5 bases and J gave up 8 bases; unmatched junction bases: 12. The CDR3 nucleotides are TGTGCCAGCAGCCTTAGACGACAGGGGGTACTAACCCAGTACTTC. Its protein product is CASSLRRQGVLTQYF.

The gene calls are TRBV10-3 and TRBJ2-2, with 7 nucleotides matching TRBD1. The ends lost 2 bases at V and 9 bases at J; junction bases unmatched: 12. CDR1 and CDR2 from the germline V gene are ENHRY and SYGVKD. The CDR3 is 16 residues long. CDR3: CAISEQDRADLWELFF. Written as DNA, the CDR3 is TGTGCCATCAGTGAGCAAGACAGGGCCGATTTGTGGGAGCTGTTTTTT.

The chain combines TRBV15 with TRBJ1-4, with TRBD1 matching over 7 bases. This CDR3 contains 14 residues. Germline values: CDR1 LNHNV, CDR2 YYDKDF (reference sequence). V was clipped by 4 bases and J by 3 bases; unmatched bases: 2. CDR3 amino acids: CATSNQGANEKLFF. For the CDR3, the DNA is TGTGCCACCAGCAATCAGGGGGCTAATGAAAAACTGTTTTTT.

This clonotype appeared a few times. V usage is TRBV6-5 and J usage is TRBJ2-3; D is perhaps TRBD1 (5 bases). The CDR3 sequence is 15 residues long. Germline loops: CDR1 MNHEY, CDR2 SVGAGI. The V end lost 2 bases, the J end lost 2 bases, and 11 bases lay between the germline ends. CDR3 in DNA: TGTGCCAGCAGTTACAACAGGCCTGACACAGATACGCAGTATTTT. Its translation: CASSYNRPDTDTQYF.

The genes are TRBV29-1 and TRBJ2-3; the D gene could be TRBD1 or TRBD2 (5 bases each). From germline, CDR1 is SQVTM and CDR2 ANQGSEA. V was pared by 7 bases and J by 5 bases, with 10 bases between. The CDR3 has 11 amino acids. CDR3 in DNA: TGCAGCGCCTCTGGGGGAGATACGCAGTATTTT. It encodes CSASGGDTQYF.

The DNA for the CDR3 is TGCGCCAGCAGCTTGGTTCTGGGAGGAGAGACCCAGTACTTC. Residues: CASSLVLGGETQYF. The chain has TRBV5-1 and TRBJ2-5; tentative D call: TRBD2 (6 bases). CDR1 and CDR2 (germline): SGHRS, YFSETQ. The CDR3 is 14 residues long. Trimming cost V 0 bases and J 4 bases, with 10 bases left between them.

The chain joins TRBV4-3 to TRBJ2-4, with D perhaps matching TRBD1 (6 bases). V was pared by 0 bases and J by 2 bases, with 11 bases between. This CDR3 is 16 amino acids long. Germline V gene sequence: CDR1 LGHNA, CDR2 YSLEER. The CDR3 DNA reads TGCGCCAGCAGCCAAGAAGTACAGGGTACCAAAAACATTCAGTACTTC. This translates into CASSQEVQGTKNIQYF.

The chain links TRBV28 to TRBJ1-2, with 9 bases lining up with TRBD1. The V gene end was trimmed by 8 bases and the J gene end by 4 bases; junction bases not matched to a gene: 5. Per germline, CDR1 MDHEN and CDR2 SYDVKM. The CDR3 runs 13 residues. The CDR3 reads CASWGGQGYGYTF. The CDR3 coding sequence is TGTGCCAGCTGGGGGGGACAGGGCTATGGCTACACCTTC.

This clonotype came up many times. J is TRBJ2-4 and V is TRBV5-1; 7 bases align to TRBD1. The junction had 5 bases not matched to a gene; V was cut back by 6 bases and J by 5 bases. The germline V gene encodes CDR1 SGHRS and CDR2 YFSETQ. The CDR3 consists of 13 residues. DNA for the CDR3: TGCGCCAGCAATGAGGGACAGCAAAACATTCAGTACTTC. It encodes CASNEGQQNIQYF.